The 25 T cell receptor beta chains listed next were all sequenced from one sample in a study of shared clonotypes between healthy human individuals. Selected positively for CCR7 and CD45RO-negative, naive CD8 cells excluded terminally differentiated effector memory CD45RA+ cells. Profiling relied on immunoSEQ multiplex PCR, and the TCRdb table lists in-frame clones only, not all of them. The data show almost 700,000 clones, under 95% seen once. The sequencing sample was made of naive CD8+ T cells sorted from blood. The origin of the receptors is a man aged 25-40 years in good health.

The chain carries TRBV7-9 and TRBJ2-3; TRBD1 agrees at 10 bases. The CDR3 extends over 18 amino acids. Trimming removed 1 base from V and 7 bases from J; junction bases left unmatched: 14. The germline V gene has CDR1 SEHNR and CDR2 FQNEAQ (reference sequence). CDR3 nucleotide sequence: TGTGCCAGCAGCTTAGTTTCTGGGACAGGGGTCGGGCCCCATACGCAGTATTTT. Translation: CASSLVSGTGVGPHTQYF. Drawing the rest from reference TRBV7-9 and TRBJ2-3, the complete variable domain is DTGVSQNPRHKITKRGQNVTFRCDPISEHNRLYWYRQTLGQGPEFLTYFQNEAQLEKSRLLSDRFSAERPKGSFSTLEIQRTEQGDSAMYLCASSLVSGTGVGPHTQYFGPGTRLTVL.

The chain has TRBV5-1 and TRBJ1-2; D is unclear. V was cut by 2 bases and J by 4 bases, with 12 bases left in between. The CDR3 covers 14 residues. CDR1 and CDR2 (germline): SGHRS, YFSETQ. CDR3 region: CASSFEGTTYGYTF. CDR3 DNA sequence: TGCGCCAGCAGCTTTGAGGGCACAACCTATGGCTACACCTTC.

This chain links TRBV7-8 with TRBJ2-6, with 12 positions matching TRBD2. The CDR3 is made up of 17 amino acids. From germline, CDR1 is SGHVS and CDR2 FQNEAQ. Trimming removed 5 bases from V and 4 bases from J; junction bases left unmatched: 6. The CDR3 DNA sequence: TGTGCCAGCAGCGACAGACTAGCGGGAGAAGGGGCCAACGTCCTGACTTTC. This codes for CASSDRLAGEGANVLTF.

The chain links TRBV4-1 to TRBJ2-3; D possibly uses TRBD1 or TRBD2 (5 bases each). Trimming pared 3 bases from V and 0 bases from J, leaving 10 bases between. Germline CDR1 MGHRA, CDR2 YSYEKL. This CDR3 comprises 15 residues. CDR3 nucleotide sequence: TGCGCCAGCAGCCACGGGACGCAGAGCACAGATACGCAGTATTTT. It encodes CASSHGTQSTDTQYF.

The chain has TRBV5-4 and TRBJ1-1; tentative D call: TRBD1 (5 bases). The ends were cut back, 2 bases at V and 5 bases at J, with 13 bases in the middle. This CDR3 comprises 14 residues. Germline values: CDR1 SGHNT, CDR2 YYREEE (reference sequence). The CDR3 loop reads CASSFQTSGTEAFF. The CDR3 DNA follows: TGTGCCAGCAGCTTCCAGACCTCAGGGACTGAAGCTTTCTTT.

This chain connects TRBV28 to TRBJ1-5, with D perhaps matching TRBD1 (5 bases). Trimming removed 4 bases from V and 7 bases from J, with 8 bases in between. Germline V lookup: CDR1 MDHEN, CDR2 SYDVKM. The CDR3 loop spans 12 amino acids. The CDR3 DNA reads TGTGCCAGCAGTTATAGGGGACAGCCCCAGCATTTT. Translating gives CASSYRGQPQHF.

The rearrangement uses TRBV7-9 and TRBJ1-2; possible D gene TRBD1, 5 bases. The V end was cut by 5 bases, the J end by 6 bases, with 16 bases between. CDR3 length: 14 amino acids. CDR1 and CDR2 (germline): SEHNR, FQNEAQ (reference sequence). The CDR3 spells CASSHSRRGDGYTF. CDR3 DNA: TGTGCCAGCAGCCATTCCCGAAGGGGAGATGGCTACACCTTC.

V and J are TRBV10-3 and TRBJ2-1; 10 positions match TRBD1. CDR1 ENHRY and CDR2 SYGVKD come from the germline V gene. The ends lost 3 bases at V and 4 bases at J; junction bases unmatched: 3. The CDR3 is 15 residues long. Written as DNA, the CDR3 is TGTGCCATCAGTGACCTGGGACAGGGGTACAATGAGCAGTTCTTC. The encoded protein is CAISDLGQGYNEQFF.

The V and J genes are TRBV2 and TRBJ2-7; tentative D call: TRBD1 (8 bases). The V end lost 1 base, the J end lost 5 bases, and 15 bases lay between the germline ends. The V gene's germline CDR1 is SNHLY and CDR2 FYNNEI. The CDR3 covers 15 residues. The CDR3 bases are TGTGCCAGCAGTGAAGGGACAGGGAGGGTCGACGAGCAGTACTTC. Its protein is CASSEGTGRVDEQYF.

The chain uses TRBV5-6 and TRBJ1-5, with D perhaps matching TRBD1 (5 bases). V lost 4 bases to trimming and J lost 0 bases, with 11 bases between them. The CDR3 length is 15 residues. Germline values: CDR1 SGHDT, CDR2 YYEEEE. In nucleotides, the CDR3 is TGTGCCAGCAGCCAGACGGGGCATAGCAATCAGCCCCAGCATTTT. It specifies CASSQTGHSNQPQHF.

Notes on this clone: At one end, the junction sequence differs from germline, possibly due to a read error. The chain recombines TRBV7-7 with TRBJ2-2; 10 bases match TRBD2. This CDR3 spans 16 amino acids. Germline CDR1 is SSHAT and CDR2 is FNYEAQ (reference sequence). CDR3 DNA: TGTGCTAGCAGCTTAGAGCTAGCGGGAGTTCCCGGGGAGCTGTTTTTT. Translated: CASSLELAGVPGELFF.

The V call is TRBV7-9, the J call TRBJ2-6; D is undetermined. The V gene lost 5 bases and the J gene lost 2 bases, with 13 bases spanning the gap. The length of the CDR3 is 16 residues. The V gene's germline CDR1 is SEHNR and CDR2 FQNEAQ (reference sequence). In DNA, the CDR3 is TGTGCCAGCAGCCCCCCAATAGCCGCTGGGGCCAACGTCCTGACTTTC. Translation: CASSPPIAAGANVLTF. Full variable domain (remainder filled in from reference TRBV7-9 and TRBJ2-6): DTGVSQNPRHKITKRGQNVTFRCDPISEHNRLYWYRQTLGQGPEFLTYFQNEAQLEKSRLLSDRFSAERPKGSFSTLEIQRTEQGDSAMYLCASSPPIAAGANVLTFGAGSRLTVL.

The CDR3 DNA reads TGTGCCAGCAGTACTTCCGGGACAGGGGTTTACGAGCAGTACTTC. It specifies CASSTSGTGVYEQYF. This chain joins TRBV27 and TRBJ2-7; 10 bases are a match to TRBD1. Germline-derived CDR1 and CDR2 are MNHEY and SMNVEV (reference sequence). CDR3 size: 15 residues. The ends lost 5 bases at V and 4 bases at J; junction bases unmatched: 8.

The J gene is TRBJ2-7, the V gene TRBV28; either TRBD1 or TRBD2 may fit D (5 bases each). The CDR3 is made up of 16 amino acids. The V end lost 7 bases, the J end lost 5 bases, and 24 bases lay between the germline ends. Looked up from germline, CDR1 is MDHEN and CDR2 is SYDVKM. The CDR3 DNA follows: TGTGCCAGCACAACTCTCCGGGACCCGGGCTTAGACGAGCAGTACTTC. Translated, it gives CASTTLRDPGLDEQYF. Based on the CDR3 plus reference TRBV28 and TRBJ2-7, the full variable domain is DVKVTQSSRYLVKRTGEKVFLECVQDMDHENMFWYRQDPGLGLRLIYFSYDVKMKEKGDIPEGYSVSREKKERFSLILESASTNQTSMYLCASTTLRDPGLDEQYFGPGTRLTVT.

There are a few counts of this clone. At one end, the junction sequence differs from germline, possibly due to a read error. The chain has TRBV7-2 and TRBJ2-5; D gene uncertain. There are 11 residues in the CDR3. CDR1 is SGHTA, CDR2 FQGNSA, per germline. The CDR3 is CANSLGETQYF. The DNA for the CDR3 is TGTGCCAACAGCTTAGGAGAGACCCAGTACTTC.

The chain uses TRBV2 and TRBJ2-7; the D gene is possibly TRBD1 (5 bases). Trimming stripped 6 bases from V and 0 bases from J, with 24 bases between. Per the germline V gene, CDR1 is SNHLY and CDR2 is FYNNEI. This CDR3 has 18 residues. CDR3 sequence: CASSLTALGQGYSYEQYF. CDR3 nucleotides: TGTGCCAGCAGCTTAACCGCCCTGGGGCAGGGCTACTCCTACGAGCAGTACTTC.

This chain connects TRBV29-1 to TRBJ2-1, with TRBD2 as a possible D gene (6 bases). Germline values: CDR1 SQVTM, CDR2 ANQGSEA. This CDR3 comprises 17 residues. V was shortened by 1 base and J by 0 bases, with 16 bases between the two germline ends. CDR3: CSVEAPVAESSYNEQFF. CDR3 nucleotides: TGCAGCGTTGAAGCTCCAGTAGCGGAAAGCTCCTACAATGAGCAGTTCTTC.

The sample holds a few counts of this clone. This chain uses TRBV7-9 with TRBJ1-4, with a tentative D call TRBD1 (5 bases). V gave up 5 bases and J gave up 6 bases, with 16 bases separating them. The CDR3 is 15 residues long. The germline V gene has CDR1 SEHNR and CDR2 FQNEAQ (reference sequence). CDR3 coding DNA: TGTGCCAGCAGCATTGGTTTGGGGCCCGATGAAAAACTGTTTTTT. Protein product: CASSIGLGPDEKLFF.

The CDR3 region is CASSSFGGETQYF. The DNA of the CDR3 is TGTGCCAGCAGTAGTTTTGGGGGTGAGACCCAGTACTTC. The V call is TRBV9, the J call TRBJ2-5, with D possibly being TRBD1 or TRBD2 (5 bases each). The length of the CDR3 is 13 residues. The ends were cut back, 5 bases at V and 5 bases at J, with 13 bases in the middle. Germline V gives CDR1 SGDLS, CDR2 YYNGEE.

There are a few counts of this clone. The rearrangement joins TRBV6-6 to TRBJ2-5, with 10 nucleotides matching TRBD2. J was trimmed by 4 bases and V by 4 bases; bases with no gene match: 3. The CDR3 runs 14 residues. CDR1 is MNHNY, CDR2 SVGAGI, per germline (reference sequence). The CDR3 DNA reads TGTGCCAGCAGTTTAAGCGGGAGGGGAGAGACCCAGTACTTC. Its translation: CASSLSGRGETQYF.

V usage is TRBV5-5 and J usage is TRBJ1-1, with unresolved D. Trimming removed 2 bases at V and 0 bases at J, with 2 bases between. This CDR3 has 12 residues. Germline values: CDR1 SGHKS, CDR2 YYEKEE (reference sequence). The CDR3 DNA sequence: TGTGCCAGCAGCTTTCTGAACACTGAAGCTTTCTTT. The encoded protein is CASSFLNTEAFF.

This clone was picked up a small number of times. This rearrangement joins TRBV28 to TRBJ2-7; D is uncertain. CDR1 is MDHEN and CDR2 is SYDVKM in the germline V gene. CDR3 length: 12 residues. V gave up 9 bases and J gave up 3 bases, with 12 bases separating them. CDR3 coding DNA: TGTGCCAGTTCCTATAGTAGCTACGAGCAGTACTTC. Translating it yields CASSYSSYEQYF.

CDR3 loop: CAIREYERNNEQFF. The CDR3 nucleotides are TGTGCCATCAGGGAATACGAAAGAAACAATGAGCAGTTCTTC. The rearrangement uses TRBV10-3 and TRBJ2-1; D is unclear. The CDR3 runs to 14 residues. V was trimmed by 6 bases and J by 5 bases, leaving 14 bases between them. CDR1 and CDR2 (germline): ENHRY, SYGVKD.

V is TRBV27 and J is TRBJ2-3; TRBD2 matches at 8 bases. The length of the CDR3 is 16 residues. CDR1 and CDR2 from the germline V gene are MNHEY and SMNVEV (reference sequence). V gave up 5 bases and J gave up 2 bases; unmatched junction bases: 9. CDR3 nucleotides: TGTGCCAGCAGTCCCGGGGGGGGAGCGGACACAGATACGCAGTATTTT. This encodes CASSPGGGADTDTQYF.

The chain joins TRBV19 to TRBJ1-5; 8 positions agree with TRBD1. The germline CDR1 and CDR2 sequences are LNHDA and SQIVND (reference sequence). The CDR3 runs 20 residues. The junction had 17 bases not matched to a gene; V was cut back by 3 bases and J by 1 base. The DNA for the CDR3 is TGTGCCAGTAGTATCGGTTCTTATAGTCAGGGGGCTGCGAGCAATCAGCCCCAGCATTTT. Its protein is CASSIGSYSQGAASNQPQHF.